Listed below are T cell receptor beta chains from one sample, sequenced in a study of PD-L1 blockade in urothelial cancer. Sequenced by immunoSEQ multiplex PCR; TCRdb stores in-frame clones only, minus some. The data show some 52,000 clones, about 80% seen once. The sample in question was PBMCs, obtained around atezolizumab (anti-PD-L1) treatment. These receptors all come from a man in his 70s with urothelial cancer. Both conserved end residues are part of each CDR3. D genes are given only for firm matches. Not every row has a clone size; where given, it reads once, few, many or a size class.

TGTGCCAGCAGCTTAAGAGACAGGGTCGATACGCAGTATTTT	CASSLRDRVDTQYF	TRBV11-2	TRBJ2-3	.	TRBD1
TGTGCCAGCAGCTTGGGGTCGGGTGGCAATCAGCCCCAGCATTTT	CASSLGSGGNQPQHF	TRBV5-5	TRBJ1-5	.	.
TGTGCCAGCACTACCTCCCGGGACTTGAACATTCAGTACTTC	CASTTSRDLNIQYF	TRBV28	TRBJ2-4	.	.
TGCGCCAGCAGCCAAGTGGACTCTCCGGGAAACACCATATATTTT	CASSQVDSPGNTIYF	TRBV4-3	TRBJ1-3	.	.
TGTGCCAGCAGCCAAGATACGGGAAATCGGGCAGATACGCAGTATTTT	CASSQDTGNRADTQYF	TRBV14	TRBJ2-3	.	.
TGCGCCAGCAGCTTGGACGGCAGGCCTAACACTGAAGCTTTCTTT	CASSLDGRPNTEAFF	TRBV5-1	TRBJ1-1	.	.
TGTGCCAGCAGCTTCCCCAGTTCCTTTCAAGAGACCCAGTACTTC	CASSFPSSFQETQYF	TRBV7-6	TRBJ2-5	.	.
TGTGCCAGCAGCTTAGCGGGATATCCCCGCTTC	CASSLAGYPRF	TRBV11-3	TRBJ2-7	.	.
TGTGCCAGCAGCCTGAACAGGGCCGAGTTCTTC	CASSLNRAEFF	TRBV5-6	TRBJ2-1	.	.
TGTGCCAGCAGCAACCGGGACTCAAATGAAAAACTGTTTTTT	CASSNRDSNEKLFF	TRBV11-3	TRBJ1-4	.	.
TGTGCCAGCAGCGTAGCCGGGACTTTCGACACTGAAGCTTTCTTT	CASSVAGTFDTEAFF	TRBV9	TRBJ1-1	few	.
TGTGCCAGCAGCCCCGTTTTATACAATGAGCAGTTCTTC	CASSPVLYNEQFF	TRBV27	TRBJ2-1	once	.
TGTGCCAGCAGTTACACGGGGAGCTCCTACGAGCAGTACTTC	CASSYTGSSYEQYF	TRBV6-5	TRBJ2-7	.	.
TGTGCCAGCAGCTGGGGACAGGGGTCTGGGGAGCAGTACTTC	CASSWGQGSGEQYF	TRBV11-2	TRBJ2-7	few	TRBD1
TGTGCCAGCTCACCGCTTATACTAGCGCGGGAGACCCAGTACTTC	CASSPLILARETQYF	TRBV18	TRBJ2-5	.	TRBD2
TGTGCCAGCAAGGGGCCGGGGGGCACAGATACGCAGTATTTT	CASKGPGGTDTQYF	TRBV27	TRBJ2-3	.	.
TGTGCCAGCAGTTTGGAGACGACCGGGGAGCTGTTTTTT	CASSLETTGELFF	TRBV27	TRBJ2-2	.	.
TGCGCCAGCAGCTTGAGTGCGGGAGGAGGTCCCGGCACAGATACGCAGTATTTT	CASSLSAGGGPGTDTQYF	TRBV5-1	TRBJ2-3	.	TRBD2
TGTGCCAGCAGTTCCCGGGACACCGGCTCCTACGAGCAGTACTTC	CASSSRDTGSYEQYF	TRBV11-2	TRBJ2-7	.	.
TGCGCCAGCAGCCAGGATCCGGACAGGGGAGGACAGCCCCAGCATTTT	CASSQDPDRGGQPQHF	TRBV4-1	TRBJ1-5	.	TRBD1
TGTGCCAGCAGCCGATACATTGCGGGTGGAGATACGCAGTATTTT	CASSRYIAGGDTQYF	TRBV7-2	TRBJ2-3	few	.
TGTGCCAGCAGCTTAGTGTGGGGGCCCCTGATGAACACTGAAGCTTTCTTT	CASSLVWGPLMNTEAFF	TRBV7-9	TRBJ1-1	few	.
TGTGCCAGCAGCTTACTGGGGACAGGGCGTCGGGGCACCTTC	CASSLLGTGRRGTF	TRBV11-2	TRBJ1-2	.	TRBD1
TGTGCCAGCAGCTTCTTGGCGGGACGCTACAATGAGCAGTTCTTC	CASSFLAGRYNEQFF	TRBV7-9	TRBJ2-1	few	.
TGTGCCAGCAGCCAAGACAGGGGTTATGGCTACACCTTC	CASSQDRGYGYTF	TRBV7-2	TRBJ1-2	.	TRBD1
TGTGCCAGCAGTGTCGACAGGGGTATCTATGGCTACACCTTC	CASSVDRGIYGYTF	TRBV28	TRBJ1-2	.	TRBD1
TGTGCCAGCAGCCCGGACAGCTTTCAGCCCCAGCATTTT	CASSPDSFQPQHF	TRBV7-8	TRBJ1-5	.	.
TGTGCCAGCAGTTTTAGGAGGCGGGCCGACTACGAGCAGTACTTC	CASSFRRRADYEQYF	TRBV27	TRBJ2-7	.	.
TGCGCCAGCAGGCAAAGTGTGGGACAGTCCTACGAGCAGTACTTC	CASRQSVGQSYEQYF	TRBV4-1	TRBJ2-7	.	TRBD1
TGCGCCAGCAGCCAAAACTTGGGACTAGCGGGAGGGGGTTACATTCAGTACTTC	CASSQNLGLAGGGYIQYF	TRBV4-3	TRBJ2-4	.	TRBD2
TGTGCCAGCAGCTTGATCGGGGACAGGGGAAACATTCAGTACTTC	CASSLIGDRGNIQYF	TRBV5-6	TRBJ2-4	.	TRBD1
TGTGCCAGCAGTGCCACTAGCGGGGGTGACATTCAGTACTTC	CASSATSGGDIQYF	TRBV6-4	TRBJ2-4	.	TRBD2
TGTGCCAGCAGCTTACTTGGGACGGGGGGCACCTACGAGCAGTACTTC	CASSLLGTGGTYEQYF	TRBV7-2	TRBJ2-7	.	.
TGTGCCAGCAGACCGACAGGGAGGAATGAAAAACTGTTTTTT	CASRPTGRNEKLFF	TRBV6-5	TRBJ1-4	few	TRBD1